A selection of T cell receptor beta chains follows, all from one sample in a study of blood T cell repertoires in COVID-19. This table comes from immunoSEQ multiplex PCR, and its TCRdb copy is limited to in-frame clones, with some not included. The sample carries approximately 150,000 clones, about 86% recorded once. Sequenced: peripheral blood. The receptors originated from a woman aged 70 to 79 with acute or convalescent COVID-19. The CDR3 runs from the conserved cysteine through the conserved F or W. The D gene is left open where the match is weak. The size of a clone is reported for some rows only, either as once, few or many, or as a class for expanded clones.

>TRBD2|-|TRBV9|TRBJ2-3
CASSPRGGRADTQYF
TGTGCCAGCAGCCCACGGGGGGGCCGCGCAGATACGCAGTATTTT
>TRBD2|once|TRBV5-1|TRBJ2-5
CASSHSYGSGVGETQYF
TGCGCCAGCAGCCACTCTTATGGGAGCGGGGTTGGAGAGACCCAGTACTTC
>TRBD2|-|TRBV6-1|TRBJ2-5
CASSDGGVETQYF
TGTGCCAGCAGTGATGGGGGGGTGGAGACCCAGTACTTC
>-|-|TRBV5-1|TRBJ1-2
CASSLATGSNYGYTF
TGCGCCAGCAGCTTGGCGACAGGATCTAACTATGGCTACACCTTC
>-|-|TRBV7-9|TRBJ1-2
CASSFGQKDGYTF
TGTGCCAGCAGCTTCGGACAAAAGGATGGCTACACCTTC
>-|-|TRBV10-2|TRBJ1-4
CASSESGAATEKLFF
TGCGCCAGCAGTGAGTCGGGGGCGGCGACCGAAAAACTGTTTTTT
>-|-|TRBV4-2|TRBJ2-3
CASSQDLGGPDTQYF
TGTGCCAGCAGCCAAGATCTGGGGGGTCCAGATACGCAGTATTTT
>-|-|TRBV12-3/TRBV12-4|TRBJ2-4
CASSLGAQNIQYF
TGTGCCAGCAGTCTGGGGGCTCAAAACATTCAGTACTTC
>TRBD1|-|TRBV4-3|TRBJ1-4
CASSQVWTGNEKLFF
TGCGCCAGCAGCCAAGTCTGGACAGGGAATGAAAAACTGTTTTTT
>TRBD1|-|TRBV4-2|TRBJ1-5
CASSQDLVGTGNQPQHF
TGTGCCAGCAGCCAAGATCTTGTTGGGACAGGCAATCAGCCCCAGCATTTT
>-|-|TRBV15|TRBJ2-5
CATSRDFGGRSETQYF
TGTGCCACCAGCAGAGACTTCGGGGGACGCTCCGAGACCCAGTACTTC
>-|-|TRBV5-1|TRBJ1-4
CASSLSATNEKLFF
TGCGCCAGCAGCTTGTCTGCAACTAATGAAAAACTGTTTTTT
>-|-|TRBV15|TRBJ2-1
CATSRDAGSYNEQFF
TGTGCCACCAGCAGAGATGCGGGCTCCTACAATGAGCAGTTCTTC
>-|-|TRBV5-5|TRBJ2-2
CASSLRGFTNTGELFF
TGTGCCAGCAGCTTAAGGGGGTTTACGAACACCGGGGAGCTGTTTTTT
>-|-|TRBV5-1|TRBJ2-5
CASSLYQGPETQYF
TGCGCCAGCAGCTTGTACCAGGGTCCCGAGACCCAGTACTTC
>TRBD1|-|TRBV7-2|TRBJ2-7
CASSRQGPYEQYF
TGTGCCAGCAGTAGACAGGGCCCTTACGAGCAGTACTTC
>-|-|TRBV12-3/TRBV12-4|TRBJ2-3
CASSLAQLDTQYF
TGTGCCAGCAGTTTAGCGCAACTAGATACGCAGTATTTT
>TRBD2|-|TRBV28|TRBJ2-7
CASSTRLAAFSYEQYF
TGTGCCAGCAGTACCCGACTAGCGGCCTTCTCCTACGAGCAGTACTTC
>-|-|TRBV6-2/TRBV6-3|TRBJ1-4
CASSYSTVGRANEKLFF
TGTGCCAGCAGTTACTCGACCGTTGGGAGGGCTAATGAAAAACTGTTTTTT
>-|-|TRBV19|TRBJ2-7
CASSAGHKQYF
TGTGCCAGTAGCGCAGGGCACAAGCAGTACTTC
>TRBD1|-|TRBV28|TRBJ1-2
CASSPGDRGYYGYTF
TGTGCCAGCAGTCCCGGGGACAGGGGATACTATGGCTACACCTTC
>-|-|TRBV6-1|TRBJ1-2
CASSEGGVLGYTF
TGTGCCAGCAGTGAAGGCGGGGTATTGGGCTACACCTTC
>-|once|TRBV14|TRBJ2-1
CASSQERGGDEQFF
TGTGCCAGCAGCCAAGAGAGAGGAGGGGATGAGCAGTTCTTC
>-|-|TRBV27|TRBJ1-1
CASHNRVPPSEAFF
TGTGCCAGTCATAACAGGGTCCCTCCTTCTGAAGCTTTCTTT
>-|once|TRBV12-3/TRBV12-4|TRBJ1-6
CASSPGRGSPLHF
TGTGCCAGCAGCCCGGGGAGGGGCTCACCCCTCCACTTT
>-|once|TRBV7-2|TRBJ1-5
CASSLATDSNQPQHF
TGTGCCAGCAGCTTAGCTACAGATAGCAATCAGCCCCAGCATTTT
>-|-|TRBV4-3|TRBJ1-1
CASSQDTGSEAFF
TGCGCCAGCAGCCAAGATACCGGGTCCGAAGCTTTCTTT
>-|-|TRBV2|TRBJ2-2
CASGKQGFTGELFF
TGTGCCAGCGGAAAACAGGGATTCACCGGGGAGCTGTTTTTT
>TRBD2|-|TRBV7-9|TRBJ2-3
CASSPSVTSGRRRTDTQYF
TGTGCCAGCAGCCCCTCCGTGACTAGCGGGAGGCGACGCACAGATACGCAGTATTTT
>TRBD2|-|TRBV27|TRBJ2-2
CASSIAGGNTGELFF
TGTGCCAGCAGTATAGCGGGAGGAAACACCGGGGAGCTGTTTTTT
>-|-|TRBV6-5|TRBJ1-6
CASSLFSAQGGSPLHF
TGTGCCAGCAGTTTATTCTCGGCACAGGGTGGTTCACCCCTCCACTTT
>TRBD1|-|TRBV4-1|TRBJ1-3
CASSHLGQGFGNTIYF
TGCGCCAGCAGCCACTTGGGACAGGGGTTCGGAAACACCATATATTTT
>TRBD2|-|TRBV5-1|TRBJ2-3
CASTPLAGVVDTQYF
TGCGCCAGCACCCCACTAGCGGGAGTAGTTGATACGCAGTATTTT
>-|-|TRBV6-5|TRBJ1-1
CASSYLFAGARTEAFF
TGTGCCAGCAGTTACTTATTCGCGGGGGCAAGGACTGAAGCTTTCTTT
>-|-|TRBV2|TRBJ1-1
CASQTQSATEAFF
TGTGCCAGCCAGACCCAGAGCGCCACTGAAGCTTTCTTT
>TRBD2|-|TRBV6-1|TRBJ2-3
CASSEYRGTKVTDTQYF
TGTGCCAGCAGTGAATACCGAGGGACTAAAGTCACAGATACGCAGTATTTT
>TRBD1|-|TRBV28|TRBJ1-4
CASSQTGVGEKLFF
TGTGCCAGCAGTCAGACAGGGGTGGGAGAAAAACTGTTTTTT
>-|-|TRBV14|TRBJ1-1
CASSQDMSTEAFF
TGTGCCAGCAGCCAAGATATGTCCACTGAAGCTTTCTTT
>TRBD2|few|TRBV7-2|TRBJ2-5
CASSTGRTSGSGETQYF
TGTGCCAGCAGCACAGGCAGGACTAGCGGGAGCGGTGAGACCCAGTACTTC
>-|-|TRBV6-2/TRBV6-3|TRBJ1-5
CASSIQPYNQPQHF
TGTGCCAGCAGCATACAACCGTACAATCAGCCCCAGCATTTT
>TRBD1|-|TRBV19|TRBJ2-3
CASSVGTDTDTQYF
TGTGCCAGTAGTGTCGGGACAGACACAGATACGCAGTATTTT
>TRBD2|-|TRBV19|TRBJ2-3
CASSITASGSTDTQYF
TGTGCCAGTAGTATAACTGCTAGCGGAAGCACAGATACGCAGTATTTT
>-|-|TRBV6-6|TRBJ2-3
CASSYRGDTQYF
TGTGCCAGCAGTTACCGGGGTGATACGCAGTATTTT
>-|-|TRBV7-9|TRBJ1-6
CASSLGEVDSPLHF
TGTGCCAGCAGCTTAGGGGAGGTGGATTCACCCCTCCACTTT
>TRBD1|-|TRBV6-5|TRBJ1-4
CASRSQGVHEKLFF
TGTGCCAGCAGAAGCCAGGGGGTTCATGAAAAACTGTTTTTT
>-|-|TRBV5-1|TRBJ2-2
CASSPRTGELFF
TGCGCCAGCAGTCCGAGGACCGGGGAGCTGTTTTTT